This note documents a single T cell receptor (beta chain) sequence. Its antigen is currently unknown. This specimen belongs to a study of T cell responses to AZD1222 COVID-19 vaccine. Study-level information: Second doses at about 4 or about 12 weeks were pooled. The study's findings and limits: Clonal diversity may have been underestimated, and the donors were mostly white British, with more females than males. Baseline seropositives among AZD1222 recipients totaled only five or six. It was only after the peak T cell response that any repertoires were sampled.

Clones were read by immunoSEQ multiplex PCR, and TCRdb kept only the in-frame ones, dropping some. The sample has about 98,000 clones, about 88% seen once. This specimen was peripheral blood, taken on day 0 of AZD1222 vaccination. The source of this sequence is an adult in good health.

The CDR3 loop is CASTTGGGTYF. The DNA of the CDR3 is TGTGCCAGCACAACGGGGGGCGGCACGTACTTC. The rearrangement uses TRBV28 and TRBJ2-7; maybe TRBD2 (7 bases). The germline gives CDR1 MDHEN, CDR2 SYDVKM. Trimming took 7 bases from V and 12 from J, leaving 16 bases between them. The CDR3 loop spans 11 amino acids.